This TCR beta chain was captured by sequencing in a study of early T cells in non-severe SARS-CoV-2 infection. TCRdb recomputed calls from the 5' RACE reads with MiXCR, one row per CDR3 protein. This repertoire shows roughly 100,000 distinct CDR3 sequences, less than 15% found once; its top ten account for roughly 6%. This clonotype was observed a few times. This CDR3 is built from 11 residues. V was pared by 6 bases and J by 8 bases, with 10 bases between. Sequencing was done on a sample of whole blood. This chain joins TRBV12-3 or TRBV12-4 and TRBJ1-1, with D uncertain. The origin of this receptor is an adult who was a healthcare worker with PCR-confirmed SARS-CoV-2 infection or an uninfected control (not recorded which). DNA for the CDR3: TGTGCCAGCAGCCGAGAGGTGGAAGCTTTCTTT. Its translation: CASSREVEAFF.